The present TCR beta chain was sequenced within a study of shared clonotypes between healthy human individuals. The CDR3 extends over 13 amino acids. Germline V CDR1 and CDR2: MDHEN, SYDVKM. V lost 9 bases and J 3 bases, leaving 12 bases between the germline ends. The protocol was immunoSEQ multiplex PCR, while the TCRdb copy is restricted to in-frame clones and leaves out a portion. The table includes 300,000 or so clones, around 72% detected once. Sequences were obtained from memory CD4+ T cells sorted from blood. Indicated subset: CD45RA-negative fraction. The TCR was taken from a man under 40 in good health. The J gene is TRBJ1-5, the V gene TRBV28; D possibly corresponds to TRBD1 (6 bases). CDR3 sequence: CASIGQLNQPQHF. Written as DNA, the CDR3 is TGTGCCAGTATTGGACAGCTCAATCAGCCCCAGCATTTT.